The 11 T cell receptor beta chains listed next were all sequenced from one sample in a study of cytomegalovirus exposure and HLA in healthy donors. This PCR relied on a set of 60 Vbeta primers and 13 Jbeta primers. Using immunoSEQ multiplex PCR, the repertoire was profiled, and TCRdb retains in-frame clones only, with some absent. The table lists 65,000 to 80,000 clones, 79% of them singletons, with around 21% in the top ten. The specimen sequenced was PBMCs. The receptors come from a woman aged 35 to 49 in good health and CMV-seropositive.

The chain recombines TRBV19 with TRBJ2-6, with a tentative D call TRBD1 (5 bases). Trimming cost V 5 bases and J 2 bases, with 16 bases left between them. The CDR3 spans 17 residues. Looked up from germline, CDR1 is LNHDA and CDR2 is SQIVND (reference sequence). The CDR3 protein is CASSPGPFRAGANVLTF. The CDR3 region has the DNA TGTGCCAGTAGTCCTGGACCGTTCAGGGCTGGGGCCAACGTCCTGACTTTC.

The CDR3 spells CASSYSRDRAYEQYF. As DNA, the CDR3 is TGTGCCAGCAGTTACTCGAGGGACAGAGCCTACGAGCAGTACTTC. The J gene is TRBJ2-7, the V gene TRBV6-5, with 7 nucleotides matching TRBD1. Germline V gene lookup returns CDR1 MNHEY and CDR2 SVGAGI. The CDR3 is 15 residues long. The ends lost 0 bases at V and 2 bases at J; junction bases unmatched: 4.

The gene calls are TRBV5-1 and TRBJ1-5; possible D gene TRBD1, 5 bases. V was clipped by 0 bases and J by 4 bases, with 11 bases between them. The CDR3 is made up of 15 amino acids. Germline values: CDR1 SGHRS, CDR2 YFSETQ. The CDR3 here is CASSLDPGKNQPQHF. CDR3 nucleotides: TGCGCCAGCAGCTTGGATCCAGGGAAGAATCAGCCCCAGCATTTT.

The genes are TRBV5-6 and TRBJ1-2; D not certain. The germline CDR1 and CDR2 sequences are SGHDT and YYEEEE. The CDR3 spans 15 residues. Trimming took off 2 bases at V and 7 bases at J, with 18 bases between the two ends. DNA for the CDR3: TGTGCCAGCAGCTTCCCCGGGAGGGTGGGTGTTGGCTACACCTTC. Its protein product is CASSFPGRVGVGYTF.

This clone has only one observation. The CDR3 loop is CASSSDFSNQPQHF. DNA for the CDR3: TGTGCCAGCAGCTCGGACTTTAGCAATCAGCCCCAGCATTTT. The V gene is TRBV7-9, the J gene TRBJ1-5, with D unclear. Germline-derived CDR1 and CDR2 are SEHNR and FQNEAQ (reference sequence). V was clipped by 4 bases and J by 0 bases, with 7 bases between them. CDR3 length: 14 residues. The full variable domain, its missing parts supplied by reference TRBV7-9 and TRBJ1-5, is DTGVSQNPRHKITKRGQNVTFRCDPISEHNRLYWYRQTLGQGPEFLTYFQNEAQLEKSRLLSDRFSAERPKGSFSTLEIQRTEQGDSAMYLCASSSDFSNQPQHFGDGTRLSIL.

V gene TRBV28 combines with J gene TRBJ1-2, with 11 bases that match TRBD1. This CDR3 region has 14 residues. The J segment lost 7 bases and the V segment lost 6 bases, leaving 7 bases of the junction unmatched. Germline V gene data show CDR1 as MDHEN and CDR2 as SYDVKM. Here the CDR3 DNA reads TGTGCCAGCAGAAGGACAGGGGGCGCGAGTGGCTACACCTTC. Encoded protein: CASRRTGGASGYTF.

The V call is TRBV28, the J call TRBJ2-1, with 9 nucleotides matching TRBD2. J was trimmed by 7 bases and V by 6 bases; bases with no gene match: 7. The CDR3 is 14 residues long. CDR1 MDHEN and CDR2 SYDVKM come from the germline V gene. The chain's CDR3 is CASRIPSGKNEQFF. CDR3 bases: TGTGCCAGCAGGATTCCTAGCGGGAAGAATGAGCAGTTCTTC.

CDR3 amino acids: CASRESGRSYYGYTF. In DNA, the CDR3 is TGTGCCAGCAGGGAAAGTGGGAGGTCGTACTATGGCTACACCTTC. The chain links TRBV27 to TRBJ1-2; no firm D call. This CDR3 contains 15 residues. The germline gives CDR1 MNHEY, CDR2 SMNVEV (reference sequence). V was pared by 6 bases and J by 3 bases, with 17 bases between.

This clone is a singleton in its sample. The chain carries TRBV12-1 and TRBJ2-7; no check of the table's D call, TRBD2, against the DNA was made. TRBV12-1 is assigned pseudogene status. This CDR3 comprises 17 residues. Here the CDR3 DNA reads TGTGCCAGCAGCCCACAGAGGACTAGCGGGGGATTCTACGAGCAGTACTTC. It is translated as CASSPQRTSGGFYEQYF.

V is TRBV6-1 and J is TRBJ1-2; D gene ambiguous. The V gene lost 7 bases and the J gene lost 4 bases, with 7 bases spanning the gap. CDR3 length: 11 amino acids. Germline CDR1 is MNHNS and CDR2 is SASEGT. CDR3 loop: CASTNLYGYTF. As DNA, the CDR3 is TGTGCCAGCACTAACCTCTATGGCTACACCTTC.

In this sample, this clone turned up a few times. The gene calls are TRBV27 and TRBJ1-2; TRBD1 aligns across 9 bases. The trim removed 3 bases at V and 8 bases at J, leaving 4 bases unmatched. CDR1 and CDR2 from the germline V gene are MNHEY and SMNVEV (reference sequence). The CDR3 runs to 13 residues. For the CDR3, the DNA is TGTGCCAGCAGTTTCTGGGGACAGGGAGGCTACACCTTC. It is translated as CASSFWGQGGYTF.